Included here is one T cell receptor beta chain sequence, with context. This entry belongs to a study of control samples from healthy donors and cancer patients. Trimming removed 5 bases at V and 4 bases at J, with 14 bases between. This CDR3 has 14 amino acids. Per the germline V gene, CDR1 is SGHAT and CDR2 is FQNNGV. The method was immunoSEQ multiplex PCR; TCRdb's version includes in-frame clones alone and lacks a portion of them. This sample has roughly 88,000 clones, with approximately 90% found just once. The chain links TRBV11-2 to TRBJ1-2; D call uncertain. Input material: blood. The source is a woman in her twenties or thirties in good health. CDR3 loop: CASSIGLQSYGYTF. CDR3 in DNA: TGTGCCAGCAGCATCGGACTCCAGAGCTATGGCTACACCTTC.